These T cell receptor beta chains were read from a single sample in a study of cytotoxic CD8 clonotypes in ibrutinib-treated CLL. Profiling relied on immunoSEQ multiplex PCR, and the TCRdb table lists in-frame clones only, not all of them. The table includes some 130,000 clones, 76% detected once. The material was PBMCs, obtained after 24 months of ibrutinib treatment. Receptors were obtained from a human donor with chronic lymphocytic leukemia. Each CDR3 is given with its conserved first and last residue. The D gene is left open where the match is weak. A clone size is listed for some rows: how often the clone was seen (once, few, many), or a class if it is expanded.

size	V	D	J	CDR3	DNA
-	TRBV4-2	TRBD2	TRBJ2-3	CASSPGSGETDTQYF	TGTGCCAGCAGCCCGGGAAGCGGGGAGACAGATACGCAGTATTTT
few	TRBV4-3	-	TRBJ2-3	CASSQVAGALTTDTQYF	TGCGCCAGCAGCCAAGTGGCGGGGGCCCTCACAACAGATACGCAGTATTTT
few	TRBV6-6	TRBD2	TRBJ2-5	CASSPHSGGSRETQYF	TGTGCCAGCAGCCCCCATAGCGGGGGGTCCCGAGAGACCCAGTACTTC
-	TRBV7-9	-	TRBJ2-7	CASSLGRGTFYEQYF	TGTGCCAGCAGCTTGGGCAGGGGAACTTTCTACGAGCAGTACTTC
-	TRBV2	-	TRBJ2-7	CARGGTAYEQYF	TGTGCCAGAGGGGGGACAGCTTACGAGCAGTACTTC
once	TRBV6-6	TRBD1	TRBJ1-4	CATLGRGPATNEKLFF	TGTGCCACCCTAGGTAGGGGGCCTGCAACTAATGAAAAACTGTTTTTT
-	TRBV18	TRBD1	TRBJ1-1	CASSPRQGALGTEAFF	TGTGCCAGCTCACCACGCCAGGGGGCGCTGGGCACTGAAGCTTTCTTT
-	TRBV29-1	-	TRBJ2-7	CSVRDRREQYF	TGCAGCGTTCGGGACCGTCGGGAGCAGTACTTC
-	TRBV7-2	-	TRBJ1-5	CASSFSEHSNQPQHF	TGTGCCAGCAGCTTCTCAGAACATAGCAATCAGCCCCAGCATTTT
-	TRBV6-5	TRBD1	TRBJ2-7	CASSLGQGPIYEQYF	TGTGCCAGCAGCCTGGGACAGGGGCCCATCTACGAGCAGTACTTC
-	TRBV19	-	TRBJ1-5	CASSDPTWQPQHF	TGTGCCAGTAGTGACCCCACTTGGCAGCCCCAGCATTTT
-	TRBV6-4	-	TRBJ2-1	CASSDHRGEQFF	TGTGCCAGCAGTGACCATCGGGGAGAGCAGTTCTTC
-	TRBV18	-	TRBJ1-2	CASSPPSVGQGASLPLSGGYTF	TGTGCCAGCTCACCACCGTCAGTGGGGCAGGGAGCGTCCCTGCCTCTTTCCGGTGGCTACACCTTC
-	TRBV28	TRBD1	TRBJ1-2	CASSLTGESVYYGYTF	TGTGCCAGCAGCTTGACAGGGGAGTCCGTTTACTATGGCTACACCTTC
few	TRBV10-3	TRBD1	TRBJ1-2	CAISESGTGDGYTF	TGTGCCATCAGTGAGTCGGGGACAGGGGATGGCTACACCTTC
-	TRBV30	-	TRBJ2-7	CAWIWGHEQYF	TGTGCCTGGATATGGGGCCACGAGCAGTACTTC
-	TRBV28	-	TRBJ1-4	CASTQLGGSLFF	TGTGCCAGCACCCAATTGGGGGGCTCGTTGTTTTTT
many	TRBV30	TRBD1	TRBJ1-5	CAWSVGTGDVQPQHF	TGTGCCTGGAGTGTAGGGACAGGGGACGTTCAGCCCCAGCATTTT
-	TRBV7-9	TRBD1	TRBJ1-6	CASSPQDRAPLHF	TGTGCCAGCAGCCCCCAAGACAGGGCACCCCTCCACTTT
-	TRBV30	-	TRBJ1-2	CAWSVGPNYGYTF	TGTGCCTGGAGTGTGGGGCCTAACTATGGCTACACCTTC
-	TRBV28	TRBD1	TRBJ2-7	CASSLFPGTGSYEQYF	TGTGCCAGCAGTTTATTCCCCGGGACAGGGTCCTACGAGCAGTACTTC
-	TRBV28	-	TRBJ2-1	CASSFRRGGEQFF	TGTGCCAGCAGCTTTCGGAGGGGGGGTGAGCAGTTCTTC
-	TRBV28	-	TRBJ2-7	CASSPTTWGRREQYF	TGTGCCAGCAGCCCAACCACGTGGGGGAGGCGCGAGCAGTACTTC
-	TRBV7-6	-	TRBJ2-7	CASSLWGAEQYF	TGTGCCAGCAGCTTATGGGGGGCCGAGCAGTACTTC
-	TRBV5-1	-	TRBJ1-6	CASSLAGRSPLHF	TGCGCCAGCAGCTTGGCAGGACGCTCACCCCTCCACTTT